The next 10 T cell receptor beta chains were all read from a single sample in a study of tumor-infiltrating lymphocytes in primary liver carcinoma. A primer matching the constant region was used to make TCR beta cDNA from approximately 500 ng of total RNA. It was through three nested multiplex PCR rounds of slightly modified ARM-PCR that TCR beta libraries arose. It was with TRBV1-TRBV30 forward primers and a C-beta reverse primer that the first two PCR rounds were run, at about 9 cycles each. TCRdb redid the calling of the multiplex PCR reads with MiXCR, one entry per CDR3 protein. The sample lists about 120,000 distinct CDR3 sequences, about two thirds occurring once. Unsorted bulk tissue, about 18-31 mg of it, served as the source for co-extraction of RNA and DNA. The sample comprised tumor-adjacent normal liver tissue. The receptor set was obtained from a woman in her sixties or seventies with primary liver carcinoma and hepatitis B virus infection.

A remark on this clonotype: One junction end disagrees with the germline gene, perhaps due to a read error. This chain connects TRBV29-1 to TRBJ2-7; 10 positions agree with TRBD2. The germline CDR1 and CDR2 sequences are SQVTM and ANQGSEA. This CDR3 spans 14 amino acids. The CDR3 sequence is CSVGTSGKFHEQYF. CDR3 nucleotide sequence: TGCAGCGTGGGAACTAGCGGGAAGTTCCACGAGCAGTATTTC.

Points on this clonotype: A junction end diverges from the germline sequence, so it may reflect a read error. The chain employs TRBV6-1 and TRBJ2-1; D might be TRBD2 (6 bases). The CDR3 is 16 amino acids. Germline assignment: CDR1 MNHNS and CDR2 SASEGT. The CDR3 protein is CASGTIGGLVDNGQFF. CDR3 nucleotides: TGTGCCAGCGGAACCATCGGAGGGTTGGTGGACAATGGGCAGTTCTTC.

This clonotype was seen a single time. Compared with germline, one end of the junction differs, possibly owing to a read error. V is TRBV28 and J is TRBJ2-1; tentatively, D is TRBD2 (5 bases). The length of the CDR3 is 14 residues. Germline loops: CDR1 MDHEN, CDR2 SYDVKM. This CDR3 reads CASSFASSYNERLF. DNA for the CDR3: TGTGCCAGCAGTTTTGCGAGCTCCTACAATGAGCGGCTCTTC.

This clonotype was counted many times. The chain carries TRBV4-2 and TRBJ2-3; 7 bases are a match to TRBD1. The CDR3 is made up of 17 amino acids. Germline V gives CDR1 LGHNA, CDR2 YNFKEQ. The trim removed 4 bases at V and 5 bases at J, leaving 15 bases unmatched. CDR3 coding DNA: TGTGCCAGCAGCCGGGGCGTCCCGGGACAGAGGAGAGATACGCAGTATTTT. It translates to CASSRGVPGQRRDTQYF.

Worth noting for this clonotype: Given the absence of the conserved phenylalanine or tryptophan at the CDR3 end, a read error is likely. The rearrangement uses TRBV14 and TRBJ2-3; D unresolved. CDR1 SGHDN and CDR2 FVKESK come from the germline V gene. This CDR3 region has 13 residues. The CDR3 DNA reads TGTGCCAGCAGCCAAGGACCCACAGATACACAGTATTAT. This translates into CASSQGPTDTQYY.

A single count supports this clonotype. The chain joins TRBV6-2 or TRBV6-3 to TRBJ1-5; maybe TRBD2 (7 bases). The DNA end is a closer match to TRBJ2-3, so the J assignment may be wrong. Per germline, CDR1 MNHEY and CDR2 SVGEGT. The CDR3 covers 13 residues. As DNA, the CDR3 is TGTGCCAGCAACTGGGGGGGCAATCAGCCCCAGTATTTT. Protein product: CASNWGGNQPQYF.

The rearrangement joins TRBV4-1 to TRBJ2-3; no definite D call. CDR3 size: 14 residues. Germline CDR1 MGHRA, CDR2 YSYEKL. With 7 bases removed from V and 2 bases from J, the gap between germline ends came to 13 bases. Here the CDR3 DNA reads TGCGCCAGCAACCAGTTGGGAACCACAGATACGCAGTATTTT. This sequence encodes CASNQLGTTDTQYF.

This clonotype has a handful of counts. Compared with germline, one end of the junction differs, possibly owing to a read error. V is TRBV6-1 and J is TRBJ1-5; 7 nucleotides agree with TRBD1. Germline loops: CDR1 MNHNS, CDR2 SASEGT. There are 19 residues in the CDR3. This chain's CDR3 is CASSGIGGSLGYSNQPQHF. The CDR3 nucleotides are TGTGCCAGCAGCGGGATAGGGGGCTCCTTAGGCTATAGCAACCAGCCCCAGCATTTT.

In the case of this clonotype: This may be a read error, as it is one base from a much larger clone. The genes are TRBV5-5 and TRBJ1-3, with D unclear. Per germline, CDR1 SGHKS and CDR2 YYEKEE (reference sequence). The CDR3 sequence is 16 residues long. CDR3 amino acids: CASSSAGSTSGNTIHF. The CDR3, as DNA: TGTGCCAGCAGCTCGGCGGGGAGTACCTCTGGAAACACCATACATTTT. The full variable domain, rest sourced from reference TRBV5-5 and TRBJ1-3, is DAGVTQSPTHLIKTRGQQVTLRCSPISGHKSVSWYQQVLGQGPQFIFQYYEKEERGRGNFPDRFSARQFPNYSSELNVNALLLGDSALYLCASSSAGSTSGNTIHFGEGSWLTVV.

The V call is TRBV5-5, the J call TRBJ2-7; D may be TRBD2 (5 bases). CDR1 and CDR2 from the germline V gene are SGHKS and YYEKEE (reference sequence). This CDR3 is 13 amino acids long. Trimming cost V 9 bases and J 5 bases, with 18 bases left between them. DNA for the CDR3: TGTGCCACTAGCCTAATTCACCAGGACGAGCAGTACTTC. Translation: CATSLIHQDEQYF.